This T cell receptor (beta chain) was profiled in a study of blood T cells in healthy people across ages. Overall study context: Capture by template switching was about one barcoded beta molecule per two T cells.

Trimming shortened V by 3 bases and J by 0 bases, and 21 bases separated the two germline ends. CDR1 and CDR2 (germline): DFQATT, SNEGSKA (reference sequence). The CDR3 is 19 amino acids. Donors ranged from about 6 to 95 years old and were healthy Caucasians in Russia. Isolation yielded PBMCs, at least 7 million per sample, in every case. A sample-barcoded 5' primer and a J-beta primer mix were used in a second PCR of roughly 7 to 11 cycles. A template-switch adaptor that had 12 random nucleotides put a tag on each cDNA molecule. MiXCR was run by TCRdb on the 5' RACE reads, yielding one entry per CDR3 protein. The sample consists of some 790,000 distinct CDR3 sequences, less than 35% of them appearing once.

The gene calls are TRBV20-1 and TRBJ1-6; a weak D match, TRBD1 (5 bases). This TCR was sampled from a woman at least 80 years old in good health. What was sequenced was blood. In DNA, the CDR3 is TGCAGTGCTAGTGAGGTGTCCGGACACGCCAGCTCCTATAATTCACCCCTCCACTTT. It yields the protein CSASEVSGHASSYNSPLHF.